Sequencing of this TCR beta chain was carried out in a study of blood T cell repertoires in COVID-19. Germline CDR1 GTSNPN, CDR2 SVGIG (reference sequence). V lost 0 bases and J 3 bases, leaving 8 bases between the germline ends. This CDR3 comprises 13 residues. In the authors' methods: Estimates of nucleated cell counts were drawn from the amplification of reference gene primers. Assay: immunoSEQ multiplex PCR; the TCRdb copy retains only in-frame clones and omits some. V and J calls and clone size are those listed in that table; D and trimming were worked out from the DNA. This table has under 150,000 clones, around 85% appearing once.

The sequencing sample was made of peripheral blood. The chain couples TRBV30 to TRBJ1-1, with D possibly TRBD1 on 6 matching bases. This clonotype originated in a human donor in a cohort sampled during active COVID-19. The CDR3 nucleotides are TGTGCCTGGAGTGTACAGGGCTACACTGAAGCTTTCTTT. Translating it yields CAWSVQGYTEAFF.